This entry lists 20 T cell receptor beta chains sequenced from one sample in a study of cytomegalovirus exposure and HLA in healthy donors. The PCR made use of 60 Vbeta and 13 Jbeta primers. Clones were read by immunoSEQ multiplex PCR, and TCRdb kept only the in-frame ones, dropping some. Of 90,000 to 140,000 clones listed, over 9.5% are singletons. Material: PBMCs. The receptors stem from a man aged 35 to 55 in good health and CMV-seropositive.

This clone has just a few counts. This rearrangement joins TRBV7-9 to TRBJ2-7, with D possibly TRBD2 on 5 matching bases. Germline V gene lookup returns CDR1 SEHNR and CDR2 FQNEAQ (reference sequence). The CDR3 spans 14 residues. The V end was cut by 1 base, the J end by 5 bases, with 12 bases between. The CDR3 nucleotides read TGTGCCAGCAGCTTAGGCCCTAGCATCCACGAGCAGTACTTC. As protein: CASSLGPSIHEQYF.

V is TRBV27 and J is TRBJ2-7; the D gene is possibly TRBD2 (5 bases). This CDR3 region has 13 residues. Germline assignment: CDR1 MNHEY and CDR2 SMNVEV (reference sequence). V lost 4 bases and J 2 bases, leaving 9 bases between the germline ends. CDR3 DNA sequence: TGTGCCAGCAGTTCGGACGGGACCTACGAGCAGTACTTC. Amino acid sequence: CASSSDGTYEQYF.

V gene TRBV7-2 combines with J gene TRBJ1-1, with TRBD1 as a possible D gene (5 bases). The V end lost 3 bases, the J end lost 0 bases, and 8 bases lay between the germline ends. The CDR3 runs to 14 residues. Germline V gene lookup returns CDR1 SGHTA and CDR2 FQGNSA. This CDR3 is CASSFSQVNTEAFF. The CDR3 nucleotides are TGTGCCAGCAGCTTCTCACAGGTGAACACTGAAGCTTTCTTT.

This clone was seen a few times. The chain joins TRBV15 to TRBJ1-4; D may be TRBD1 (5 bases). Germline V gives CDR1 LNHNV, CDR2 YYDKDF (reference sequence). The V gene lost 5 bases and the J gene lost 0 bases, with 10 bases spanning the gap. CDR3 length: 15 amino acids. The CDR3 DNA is TGTGCCACCAGCCCCCGGACAACAACTAATGAAAAACTGTTTTTT. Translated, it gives CATSPRTTTNEKLFF.

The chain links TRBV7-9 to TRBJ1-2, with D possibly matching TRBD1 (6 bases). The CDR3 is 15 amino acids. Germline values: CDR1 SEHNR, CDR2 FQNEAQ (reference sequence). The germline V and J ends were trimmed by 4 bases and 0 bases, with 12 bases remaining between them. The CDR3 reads CASSYGQSSNYGYTF. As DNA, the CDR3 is TGTGCCAGCAGCTACGGACAGAGCTCTAACTATGGCTACACCTTC.

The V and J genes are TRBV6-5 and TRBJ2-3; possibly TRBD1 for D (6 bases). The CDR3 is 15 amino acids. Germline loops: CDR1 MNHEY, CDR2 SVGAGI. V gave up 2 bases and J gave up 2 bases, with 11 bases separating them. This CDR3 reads CASSYDRYHTDTQYF. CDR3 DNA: TGTGCCAGCAGTTACGACAGGTATCACACAGATACGCAGTATTTT.

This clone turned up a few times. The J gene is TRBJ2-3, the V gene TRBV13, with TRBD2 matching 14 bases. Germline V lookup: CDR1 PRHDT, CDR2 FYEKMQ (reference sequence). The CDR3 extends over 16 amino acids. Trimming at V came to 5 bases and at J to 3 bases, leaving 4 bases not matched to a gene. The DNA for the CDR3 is TGTGCCAGCAGCCATGGACTAGCGGGAGGTACAGATACGCAGTATTTT. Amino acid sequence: CASSHGLAGGTDTQYF. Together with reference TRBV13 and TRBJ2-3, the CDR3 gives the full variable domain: AAGVIQSPRHLIKEKRETATLKCYPIPRHDTVYWYQQGPGQDPQFLISFYEKMQSDKGSIPDRFSAQQFSDYHSELNMSSLELGDSALYFCASSHGLAGGTDTQYFGPGTRLTVL.

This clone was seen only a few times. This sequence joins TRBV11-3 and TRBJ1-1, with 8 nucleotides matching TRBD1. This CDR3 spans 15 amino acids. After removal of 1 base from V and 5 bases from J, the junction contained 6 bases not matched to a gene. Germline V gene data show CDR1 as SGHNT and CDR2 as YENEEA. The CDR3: CASSLGTRGRTEAFF. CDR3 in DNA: TGTGCCAGCAGCTTAGGTACCAGGGGGCGGACTGAAGCTTTCTTT.

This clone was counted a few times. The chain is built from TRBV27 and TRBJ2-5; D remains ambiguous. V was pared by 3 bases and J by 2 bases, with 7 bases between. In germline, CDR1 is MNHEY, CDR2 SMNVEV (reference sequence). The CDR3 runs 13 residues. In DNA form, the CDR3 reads TGTGCCAGCAGTTTTAGTTTTCAAGAGACCCAGTACTTC. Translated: CASSFSFQETQYF.

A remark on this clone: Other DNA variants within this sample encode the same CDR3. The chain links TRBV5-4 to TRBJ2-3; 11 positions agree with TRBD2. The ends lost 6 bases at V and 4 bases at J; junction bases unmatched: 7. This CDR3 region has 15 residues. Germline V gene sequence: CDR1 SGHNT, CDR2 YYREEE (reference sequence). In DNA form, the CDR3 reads TGTGCCAGCACCCTACTAGCGGGAGAGCCAGATACGCAGTATTTT. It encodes CASTLLAGEPDTQYF. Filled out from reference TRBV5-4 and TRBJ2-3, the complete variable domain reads ETGVTQSPTHLIKTRGQQVTLRCSSQSGHNTVSWYQQALGQGPQFIFQYYREEENGRGNFPPRFSGLQFPNYSSELNVNALELDDSALYLCASTLLAGEPDTQYFGPGTRLTVL.

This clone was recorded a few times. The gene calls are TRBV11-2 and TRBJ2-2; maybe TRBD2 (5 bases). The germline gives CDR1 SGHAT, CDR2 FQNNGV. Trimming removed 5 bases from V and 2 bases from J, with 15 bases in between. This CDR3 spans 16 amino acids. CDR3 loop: CASSPSRLANTGELFF. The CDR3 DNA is TGTGCCAGCAGCCCCAGCCGGCTAGCCAACACCGGGGAGCTGTTTTTT.

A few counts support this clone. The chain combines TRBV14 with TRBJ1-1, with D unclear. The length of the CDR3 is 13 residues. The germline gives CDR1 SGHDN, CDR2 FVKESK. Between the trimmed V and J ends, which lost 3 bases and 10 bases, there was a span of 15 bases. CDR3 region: CASSQSRGIRAFF. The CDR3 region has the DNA TGTGCCAGCAGCCAGAGTCGAGGGATTAGAGCTTTCTTT.

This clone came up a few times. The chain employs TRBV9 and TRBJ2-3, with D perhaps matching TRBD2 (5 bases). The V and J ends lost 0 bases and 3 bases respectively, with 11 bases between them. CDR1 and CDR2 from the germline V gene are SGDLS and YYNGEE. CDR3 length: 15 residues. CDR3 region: CASSVGGSATDTQYF. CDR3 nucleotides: TGTGCCAGCAGCGTAGGAGGTAGCGCGACAGATACGCAGTATTTT.

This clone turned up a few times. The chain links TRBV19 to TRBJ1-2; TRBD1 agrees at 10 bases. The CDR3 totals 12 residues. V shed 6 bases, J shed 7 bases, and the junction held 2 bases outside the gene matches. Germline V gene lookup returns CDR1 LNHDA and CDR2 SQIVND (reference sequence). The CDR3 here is CASRDRGSGYTF. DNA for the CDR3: TGTGCCAGTAGGGACAGGGGGTCTGGCTACACCTTC.

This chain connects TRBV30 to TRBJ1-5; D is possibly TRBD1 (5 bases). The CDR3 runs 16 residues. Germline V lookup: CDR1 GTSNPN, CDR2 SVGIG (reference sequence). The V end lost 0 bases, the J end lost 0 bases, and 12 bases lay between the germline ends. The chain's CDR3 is CAWSVRGDYSNQPQHF. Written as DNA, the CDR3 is TGTGCCTGGAGTGTGCGGGGGGACTATAGCAATCAGCCCCAGCATTTT.

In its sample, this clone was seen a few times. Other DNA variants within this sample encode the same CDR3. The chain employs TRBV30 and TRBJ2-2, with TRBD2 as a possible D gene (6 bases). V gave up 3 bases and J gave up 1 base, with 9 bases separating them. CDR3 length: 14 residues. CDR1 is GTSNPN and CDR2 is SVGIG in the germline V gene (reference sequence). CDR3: CAWRGLKNTGELFF. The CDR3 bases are TGTGCCTGGAGAGGACTAAAGAACACCGGGGAGCTGTTTTTT.

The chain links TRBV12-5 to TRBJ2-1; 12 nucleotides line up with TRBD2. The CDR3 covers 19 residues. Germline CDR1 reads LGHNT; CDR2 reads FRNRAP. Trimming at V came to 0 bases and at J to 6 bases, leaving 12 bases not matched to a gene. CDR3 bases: TGTGCTAGTGGTTTGGTTTTCCGACTAGCGGGAGATCCGGGCAATGAGCAGTTCTTC. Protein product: CASGLVFRLAGDPGNEQFF.

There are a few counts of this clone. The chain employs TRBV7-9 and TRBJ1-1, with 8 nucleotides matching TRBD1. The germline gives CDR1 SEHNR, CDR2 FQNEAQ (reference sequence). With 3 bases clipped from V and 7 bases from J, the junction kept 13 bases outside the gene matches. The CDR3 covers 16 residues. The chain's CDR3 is CASSFGLARGQNEAFF. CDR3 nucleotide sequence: TGTGCCAGCAGCTTTGGCCTTGCCAGGGGGCAAAATGAAGCTTTCTTT.

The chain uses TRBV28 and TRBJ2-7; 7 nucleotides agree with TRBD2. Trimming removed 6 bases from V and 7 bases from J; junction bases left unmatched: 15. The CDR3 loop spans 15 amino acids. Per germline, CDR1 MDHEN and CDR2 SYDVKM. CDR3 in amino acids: CASRSAGTGTKEQYF. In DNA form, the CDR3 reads TGTGCCAGCAGGTCCGCCGGGACTGGGACTAAGGAGCAGTACTTC.

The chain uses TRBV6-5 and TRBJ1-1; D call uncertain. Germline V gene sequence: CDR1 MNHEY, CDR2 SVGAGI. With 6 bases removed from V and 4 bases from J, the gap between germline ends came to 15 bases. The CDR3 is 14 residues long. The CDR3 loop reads CASSQWGGSTEAFF. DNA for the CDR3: TGTGCCAGCAGCCAATGGGGAGGAAGCACTGAAGCTTTCTTT.